A selection of T cell receptor beta chains follows, all from one sample in a study of T-cell memory formation after mild COVID-19. TCRdb re-derived calls from the 5' RACE reads in MiXCR, one entry per CDR3 protein. The table has 380,000 or so distinct CDR3 sequences, roughly an eighth seen once. The sequenced material came from PBMCs or a T cell subset sorted from them (not recorded which). These receptors were obtained from a man between 18 and 29 years old who had mild COVID-19 (a few samples of this study predate the infection). Cell type and time point are not known. The CDR3 runs from the conserved cysteine through the conserved F or W. The D gene is left open where the match is weak. Size is stated for part of the rows, as once, few or many counts, or as a class when the clone is expanded.

TRBJ2-1	-	TRBV7-3	-	CASSLGRSDNEQFF	TGTGCCAGCAGCCTCGGACGGAGCGACAATGAGCAGTTCTTC
TRBJ2-1	-	TRBV7-3	few	CASSSTSSYNEQFF	TGTGCCAGCAGCTCCACTAGTTCCTACAATGAGCAGTTCTTC
TRBJ1-2	TRBD1	TRBV6-5	-	CASSYNRDRNYGYTF	TGTGCCAGCAGTTACAACCGGGACAGAAACTATGGCTACACCTTC
TRBJ2-2	-	TRBV7-3	-	CASSLSVVQPNTGELFF	TGTGCCAGCAGCTTAAGCGTGGTACAACCGAACACCGGGGAGCTGTTTTTT
TRBJ1-4	-	TRBV3-1	-	CASSQRGRGGNEKLFF	TGTGCCAGCAGCCAACGGGGGCGCGGGGGTAATGAAAAACTGTTTTTT
TRBJ2-7	-	TRBV4-3	once	CASSQEGSLAEQYF	TGCGCCAGCAGCCAAGAGGGTTCGCTCGCGGAGCAGTACTTC
TRBJ2-2	-	TRBV29-1	few	CSVRSTGELFF	TGCAGCGTGAGGAGTACCGGGGAGCTGTTTTTT
TRBJ2-1	TRBD2	TRBV5-1	many	CASSEAGGQVGEQFF	TGCGCCAGCAGCGAAGCGGGGGGGCAGGTGGGTGAGCAGTTCTTC
TRBJ1-1	TRBD1	TRBV18	once	CASSPSGGDEAFF	TGTGCCAGCTCACCATCAGGGGGCGATGAAGCTTTCTTT
TRBJ2-4	-	TRBV14	-	CASSQDRNPAKNIQYF	TGTGCCAGCAGCCAAGACAGGAATCCAGCCAAAAACATTCAGTACTTC
TRBJ2-3	TRBD1	TRBV24-1	-	CATSDWGQGADTQYF	TGTGCCACCAGTGATTGGGGACAGGGGGCCGATACGCAGTATTTT
TRBJ2-7	TRBD1	TRBV27	-	CASSALYRGNPYEQYF	TGTGCCAGCAGTGCACTGTACAGGGGTAATCCCTACGAGCAGTACTTC
TRBJ2-3	-	TRBV5-6	many	CASSLADRFTDTQYF	TGTGCCAGCAGCTTGGCTGACAGGTTCACAGATACGCAGTATTTT
TRBJ1-1	TRBD1	TRBV29-1	-	CSVGQGGTEAFF	TGCAGCGTGGGACAGGGAGGGACTGAAGCTTTCTTT